The 28 T cell receptor beta chains below all came from one sample that was sequenced in a study of regulatory T cells in long-lasting Graves disease (dated by TCRdb to the early 2020s). Libraries were built with multiplex PCR. The data were produced on an Illumina HiSeq 4000. TCR beta libraries were built with iRepertoire HTBI primers and Arm-PCR amplification of CDR3 regions. In-frame beta chains were kept once TCRdb had trimmed the public reads at Q25 with fastp and called clones with MiXCR. Entries are consolidated by CDR3 protein sequence, retaining the most common genes and DNA. The sample table records 400,000 to 450,000 distinct CDR3 sequences; approximately 16% of these occur just once. The leading ten clones occupy around 11% of the sample. The time point label, as the study defines it: newly diagnosed GD, antithyroid drugs for less than 3 months. RNA was extracted from PBMCs in TRIzol for both TCR sequencing and RNA sequencing.

These data were also filed under a second study, of T cells in Graves' hyperthyroidism and ophthalmopathy.

The sequences come from peripheral blood mononuclear cells (PBMCs), collected at new diagnosis, from a patient treated with antithyroid drugs. The origin of the receptors is a woman aged 25-40 years with Graves disease. Donor details come from another sample of the same person, matched by shared clones.

Regarding this clonotype: A single base separates this from a much larger clone, so it may be a read error. The chain employs TRBV5-5 and TRBJ2-7; D is possibly TRBD1 or TRBD2 (5 bases each). The CDR3 has 12 amino acids. Germline V lookup: CDR1 SGHKS, CDR2 YYEKEE (reference sequence). The chain's CDR3 is CASSYGTYEPYF. The CDR3 DNA reads as TGTGCCAGCAGCTACGGGACCTACGAGCCGTACTTC.

This clonotype was found a few times. J is TRBJ2-3 and V is TRBV18; TRBD2 might be the D (5 bases). Trimming shortened V by 2 bases and J by 5 bases, and 14 bases separated the two germline ends. The CDR3 is 15 amino acids. CDR1 KGHSH and CDR2 LQKENI come from the germline V gene. CDR3 bases: TGTGCCAGCTCACCAGGTGGGGAGTCCGTAGATACGCAGTATTTT. Protein sequence: CASSPGGESVDTQYF.

This clonotype was observed many times. The rearrangement links TRBV13 to TRBJ2-1; weak D call: TRBD1 (7 bases). Trimming took 2 bases from V and 7 from J, leaving 15 bases between them. The CDR3 spans 15 residues. Germline-derived CDR1 and CDR2 are PRHDT and FYEKMQ (reference sequence). The CDR3: CASSLITGEVNEQFF. The CDR3 DNA reads TGTGCCAGCAGCTTAATTACAGGGGAGGTGAATGAGCAGTTCTTC.

Note on this clonotype: This may arise from a read error, as a much more abundant clone is one base away. The J gene is TRBJ2-3, the V gene TRBV28; D is perhaps TRBD2 (5 bases). CDR1 and CDR2 (germline): MDHEN, SYDVKM. V was clipped by 4 bases and J by 1 base, with 12 bases between them. This CDR3 spans 15 amino acids. This CDR3 is CASSSSRTGTDTQYF. CDR3 sequence (DNA): TGTGCCAGCAGTTCTAGCAGGACTGGCACAGATACGCAGTATTTT.

This clonotype was observed at least ten times. The V gene is TRBV24-1, the J gene TRBJ1-2; perhaps TRBD1 as D (6 bases). CDR3 size: 14 residues. The V gene's germline CDR1 is KGHDR and CDR2 SFDVKD. V lost 5 bases to trimming and J lost 0 bases, with 9 bases between them. The CDR3 sequence is CATSGTATNYGYTF. The CDR3 DNA reads as TGTGCCACCAGTGGGACAGCTACTAACTATGGCTACACCTTC.

CDR3 coding DNA: TGTGCCAGCAGTTACCCCGGGACAGGGATATACGAGCAGTACTTC. This translates into CASSYPGTGIYEQYF. The chain uses TRBV28 and TRBJ2-7, with 9 bases that match TRBD1. Germline CDR1 MDHEN, CDR2 SYDVKM. The V segment lost 4 bases and the J segment 4 bases; nucleotides outside the gene matches: 8. The CDR3 runs to 15 residues.

This clonotype has a count of ten or more. The chain uses TRBV30 and TRBJ2-7, with 10 bases aligning to TRBD2. This CDR3 contains 16 residues. Germline-derived CDR1 and CDR2 are GTSNPN and SVGIG (reference sequence). V shed 3 bases and J 2 bases; nucleotides not matched to a gene: 10. The CDR3 here is CAWSYPFTSGTYEQYF. The DNA for the CDR3 is TGTGCCTGGAGCTACCCATTTACTAGCGGGACCTACGAGCAGTACTTC.

This clonotype was detected ten times or more. This sequence joins TRBV28 and TRBJ1-4, with a tentative D call TRBD1 (5 bases). Deletions cut 7 bases from V and 8 bases from J, with 17 bases between. This CDR3 has 14 residues. Germline V CDR1 and CDR2: MDHEN, SYDVKM. As DNA, the CDR3 is TGTGCCAGCACCAAGGGACGGGTCGGGGAAAAACTGTTTTTT. Translated: CASTKGRVGEKLFF.

Concerning this clonotype: A much larger clone lies a single base off, so this may be a read error. This chain connects TRBV28 to TRBJ2-1; 11 bases match TRBD1. Germline V lookup: CDR1 MDHEN, CDR2 SYDVKM. Trimming cost V 6 bases and J 7 bases; bases outside gene matches: 8. The CDR3 has 15 amino acids. This CDR3 is CASRRSGTGGNEQFF. DNA of the CDR3: TGTGCCAGCAGACGCTCCGGGACAGGGGGGAATGAGCAGTTCTTC.

This clonotype has a count of ten or more. This chain connects TRBV4-3 to TRBJ2-7; possibly TRBD1 or TRBD2 for D (5 bases each). Trimming cost V 3 bases and J 9 bases, with 21 bases left between them. CDR1 and CDR2 from the germline V gene are LGHNA and YSLEER. The CDR3 length is 15 residues. CDR3 sequence (DNA): TGCGCCAGCAGCCAGGACCGGGACCTCGCAACGGGGCAGTACTTC. This gives the protein CASSQDRDLATGQYF.

The chain joins TRBV7-2 to TRBJ2-7; D remains ambiguous. The V end was cut by 3 bases, the J end by 2 bases, with 17 bases between. This CDR3 is 16 amino acids long. The germline gives CDR1 SGHTA, CDR2 FQGNSA. CDR3: CASSLQSRVAAYEQYF. The CDR3 nucleotides are TGTGCCAGCAGCTTGCAGAGTAGGGTCGCAGCCTACGAGCAGTACTTC.

This clonotype appeared many times. V gene TRBV3-1 combines with J gene TRBJ1-5; D uncertain. The V end lost 1 base, the J end lost 5 bases, and 6 bases lay between the germline ends. CDR1 LGHDT and CDR2 YNNKEL come from the germline V gene (reference sequence). The CDR3 is made up of 13 amino acids. This CDR3 reads CASSQARDQPQHF. The CDR3 DNA reads TGTGCCAGCAGCCAAGCACGGGATCAGCCCCAGCATTTT.

This clonotype appeared many times. This rearrangement joins TRBV18 to TRBJ1-1; a weak D match, TRBD1 (6 bases). The germline CDR1 and CDR2 sequences are KGHSH and LQKENI. This CDR3 is built from 14 residues. Trimming took 4 bases from V and 8 from J, leaving 17 bases between them. CDR3 sequence reads: CASSRGNRDTEAFF. CDR3 sequence (DNA): TGTGCCAGCTCACGAGGGAACAGGGATACAGAAGCTTTCTTT.

The rearrangement links TRBV2 to TRBJ2-7; 8 bases are a match to TRBD2. With V trimmed by 7 bases and J by 0 bases, 8 bases remained unmatched. The CDR3 consists of 15 residues. Germline loops: CDR1 SNHLY, CDR2 FYNNEI. The CDR3 protein is CASKKTSDPSYEQYF. CDR3 nucleotide sequence: TGTGCCAGCAAAAAGACTAGCGACCCCTCCTACGAGCAGTACTTC.

This clonotype appeared many times. The chain links TRBV7-9 to TRBJ2-5; TRBD2 matches at 8 bases. With V trimmed by 7 bases and J by 2 bases, 12 bases remained unmatched. The germline gives CDR1 SEHNR, CDR2 FQNEAQ (reference sequence). The CDR3 runs to 16 residues. The CDR3 region is CASKWSAGVGQETQYF. CDR3 in DNA: TGTGCCAGCAAGTGGTCAGCGGGAGTGGGGCAAGAGACCCAGTACTTC.

Note on this clonotype: It is likely a read error, because the conserved phenylalanine at the end of the CDR3 is missing. The chain links TRBV2 to TRBJ2-5; D may match TRBD1 or TRBD2 (5 bases each). The CDR3 has 14 residues. In germline, CDR1 is SNHLY, CDR2 FYNNEI. DNA for the CDR3: TGTGCCAGCAGTAAGGATGAGGGGCAAGAGATCCAGTACTCC. Translation: CASSKDEGQEIQYS.

CDR3 region: CSAAGIRTEAFF. The CDR3 region has the DNA TGCAGCGCTGCAGGAATTCGGACTGAAGCTTTCTTT. The V call is TRBV29-1, the J call TRBJ1-1; no clear D. The length of the CDR3 is 12 residues. Trimming removed 7 bases from V and 5 bases from J, with 14 bases in between. Germline V gives CDR1 SQVTM, CDR2 ANQGSEA.

As for this clonotype: A much larger clone lies one base from this, so it may be a read error. The chain combines TRBV6-1 with TRBJ1-3; D not certain. The CDR3 spans 17 residues. CDR1 MNHNS and CDR2 SASEGT come from the germline V gene. The ends were cut back, 5 bases at V and 8 bases at J, with 25 bases in the middle. The chain's CDR3 is CASSPLKRQYRVDTIYF. In DNA, the CDR3 is TGTGCCAGCAGTCCCCTCAAACGACAATATCGGGTAGACACCATATATTTT.

This clonotype was picked up a small number of times. This sequence joins TRBV30 and TRBJ1-2; D gene unclear. Germline V gene lookup returns CDR1 GTSNPN and CDR2 SVGIG (reference sequence). Trimming took 0 bases from V and 1 from J, leaving 15 bases between them. This CDR3 contains 16 residues. The CDR3 region has the DNA TGTGCCTGGAGTGTCATGGGATCTTGGATTAACTATGGCTACACCTTC. Its protein product is CAWSVMGSWINYGYTF.

This chain connects TRBV13 to TRBJ2-3; 9 nucleotides match TRBD2. CDR3 size: 15 residues. V lost 8 bases, J lost 3 bases, and 9 bases stayed unmatched. From germline, CDR1 is PRHDT and CDR2 FYEKMQ (reference sequence). The CDR3: CASQIAGAGTDTQYF. The CDR3 nucleotides read TGTGCCAGCCAAATAGCGGGAGCTGGGACAGATACGCAGTATTTT.

The chain recombines TRBV19 with TRBJ2-2, with 13 positions matching TRBD2. The ends lost 7 bases at V and 2 bases at J; junction bases unmatched: 13. The CDR3 spans 19 residues. The V gene's germline CDR1 is LNHDA and CDR2 SQIVND (reference sequence). CDR3 coding DNA: TGTGCCAGTACCGCCTTGGGACTAGCGGGAAATAGAAACACCGGGGAGCTGTTTTTT. It encodes CASTALGLAGNRNTGELFF.

This clonotype was seen repeatedly, ten times or more. The gene calls are TRBV20-1 and TRBJ2-3, with a tentative D call TRBD2 (5 bases). Deletions cut 6 bases from V and 0 bases from J, with 10 bases between. The CDR3 consists of 13 residues. In germline, CDR1 is DFQATT, CDR2 SNEGSKA (reference sequence). Written as DNA, the CDR3 is TGCAGTGCGCAGGACTCTAGCACAGATACGCAGTATTTT. Residues: CSAQDSSTDTQYF.

V usage is TRBV12-3 or TRBV12-4 and J usage is TRBJ2-7; D is tentatively TRBD1 or TRBD2 (6 bases each). V lost 3 bases and J lost 5, with 14 bases in between. The CDR3 totals 14 residues. CDR3 bases: TGTGCCAGCAGTTTTGGGAAGAGGGGGGACGAGCAGTACTTC. As protein: CASSFGKRGDEQYF.

This clonotype came up many times. The chain uses TRBV28 and TRBJ2-3, with 11 bases fitting TRBD2. CDR3 length equals 19 residues. Per germline, CDR1 MDHEN and CDR2 SYDVKM. The V gene end was trimmed by 1 base and the J gene end by 0 bases; junction bases not matched to a gene: 9. The CDR3 is CASSLFASGRMLSTDTQYF. The CDR3 region has the DNA TGTGCCAGCAGTTTATTTGCTAGCGGGAGGATGTTGAGCACAGATACGCAGTATTTT.

This clonotype has ten or more counts. The gene calls are TRBV12-3 or TRBV12-4 and TRBJ2-3; the match to TRBD1 covers 7 bases. Trimming at V came to 7 bases and at J to 3 bases, leaving 10 bases not matched to a gene. The CDR3 has 15 residues. CDR3 amino acids: CASTKDRPGTDTQYF. In DNA, the CDR3 is TGTGCCAGCACGAAGGACAGGCCGGGGACAGATACGCAGTATTTT.

This clonotype showed up many times. The chain is built from TRBV5-1 and TRBJ2-2, with 9 bases identical to TRBD1. The CDR3 sequence is 15 residues long. The trim removed 3 bases at V and 4 bases at J, leaving 4 bases unmatched. CDR1 and CDR2 (germline): SGHRS, YFSETQ. The CDR3, as DNA: TGCGCCAGCAGCTCCGGACAGGGGAGCACCGGGGAGCTGTTTTTT. Its translation: CASSSGQGSTGELFF.

This clonotype has ten or more counts. The chain combines TRBV18 with TRBJ2-7, with 9 bases fitting TRBD1. This CDR3 has 18 residues. The germline V gene encodes CDR1 KGHSH and CDR2 LQKENI. After removal of 3 bases from V and 0 bases from J, the junction contained 12 bases not matched to a gene. The CDR3 nucleotides read TGTGCCAGCTCACCCCCCGGGACAGGGCAAAGGAGCTCCTACGAGCAGTACTTC. Amino acid sequence: CASSPPGTGQRSSYEQYF.

The V and J genes are TRBV7-8 and TRBJ2-5; 11 nucleotides line up with TRBD2. From germline, CDR1 is SGHVS and CDR2 FQNEAQ. CDR3 length: 17 amino acids. Trimming removed 5 bases from V and 2 bases from J; junction bases left unmatched: 10. The CDR3 reads CASSVLAGAIGQETQYF. In DNA form, the CDR3 reads TGTGCCAGCAGCGTACTAGCGGGAGCCATCGGACAAGAGACCCAGTACTTC.